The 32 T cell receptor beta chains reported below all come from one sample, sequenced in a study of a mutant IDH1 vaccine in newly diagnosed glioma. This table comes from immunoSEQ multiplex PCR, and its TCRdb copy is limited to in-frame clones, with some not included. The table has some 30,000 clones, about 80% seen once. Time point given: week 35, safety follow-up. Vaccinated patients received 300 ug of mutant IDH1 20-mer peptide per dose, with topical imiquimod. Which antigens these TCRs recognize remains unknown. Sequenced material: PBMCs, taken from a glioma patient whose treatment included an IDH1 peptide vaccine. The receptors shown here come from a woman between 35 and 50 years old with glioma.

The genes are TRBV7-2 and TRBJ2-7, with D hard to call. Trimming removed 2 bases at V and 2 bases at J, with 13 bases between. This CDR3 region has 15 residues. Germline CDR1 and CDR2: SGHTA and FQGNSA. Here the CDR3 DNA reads TGTGCCAGCAGCTTAAACAGCCTTAGTACCTACGAGCAGTACTTC. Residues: CASSLNSLSTYEQYF.

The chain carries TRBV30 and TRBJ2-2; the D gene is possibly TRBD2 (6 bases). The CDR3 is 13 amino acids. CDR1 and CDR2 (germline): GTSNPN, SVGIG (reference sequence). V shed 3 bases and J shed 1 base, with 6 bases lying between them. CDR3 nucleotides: TGTGCCTGGAGGGGAGGGAACACCGGGGAGCTGTTTTTT. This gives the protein CAWRGGNTGELFF.

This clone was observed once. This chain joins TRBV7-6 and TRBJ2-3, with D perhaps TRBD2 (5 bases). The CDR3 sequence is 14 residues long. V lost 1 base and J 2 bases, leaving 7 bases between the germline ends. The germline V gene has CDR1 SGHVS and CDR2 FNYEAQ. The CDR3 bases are TGTGCCAGCAGCTTAGGGACTGACACAGATACGCAGTATTTT. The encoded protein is CASSLGTDTDTQYF.

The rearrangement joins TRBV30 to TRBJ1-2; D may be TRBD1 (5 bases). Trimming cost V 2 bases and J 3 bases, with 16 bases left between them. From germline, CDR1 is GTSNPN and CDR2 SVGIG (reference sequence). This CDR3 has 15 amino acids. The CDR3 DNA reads TGTGCCTGGAGTTATGGGACCTCCGGGGACTATGGCTACACCTTC. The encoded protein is CAWSYGTSGDYGYTF.

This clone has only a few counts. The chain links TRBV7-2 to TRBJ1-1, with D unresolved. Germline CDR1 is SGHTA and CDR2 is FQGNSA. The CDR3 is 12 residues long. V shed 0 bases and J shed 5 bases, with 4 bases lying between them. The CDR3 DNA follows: TGTGCCAGCAGCTTAGCGGCAACTGAAGCTTTCTTT. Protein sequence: CASSLAATEAFF.

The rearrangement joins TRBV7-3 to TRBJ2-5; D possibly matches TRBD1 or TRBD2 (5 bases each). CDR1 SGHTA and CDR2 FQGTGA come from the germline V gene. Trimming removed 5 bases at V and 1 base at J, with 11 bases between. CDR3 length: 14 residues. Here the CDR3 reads CASSPTGLQETQYF. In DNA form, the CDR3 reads TGTGCCAGCAGCCCCACGGGGCTCCAAGAGACCCAGTACTTC.

Here the CDR3 DNA reads TGTGCCAGCTCCAGGGGCCCTCGGGATGGGCAGTTCTTC. It codes for CASSRGPRDGQFF. The chain combines TRBV18 with TRBJ2-1; possible D gene TRBD1, 6 bases. The V end was cut by 6 bases, the J end by 12 bases, with 18 bases between. The CDR3 is 13 residues long. CDR1 and CDR2 from the germline V gene are KGHSH and LQKENI.

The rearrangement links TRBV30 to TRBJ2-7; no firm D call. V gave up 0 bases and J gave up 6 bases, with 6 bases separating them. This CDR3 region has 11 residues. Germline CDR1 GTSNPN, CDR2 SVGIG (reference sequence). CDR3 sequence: CAWSVQGEQYF. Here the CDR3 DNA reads TGTGCCTGGAGTGTACAAGGCGAGCAGTACTTC.

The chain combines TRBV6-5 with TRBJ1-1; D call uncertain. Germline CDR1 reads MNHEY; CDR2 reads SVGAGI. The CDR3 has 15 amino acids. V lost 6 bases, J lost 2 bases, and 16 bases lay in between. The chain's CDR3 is CASRYTSEGNTEAFF. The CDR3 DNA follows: TGTGCCAGCAGATATACTTCGGAGGGAAACACTGAAGCTTTCTTT.

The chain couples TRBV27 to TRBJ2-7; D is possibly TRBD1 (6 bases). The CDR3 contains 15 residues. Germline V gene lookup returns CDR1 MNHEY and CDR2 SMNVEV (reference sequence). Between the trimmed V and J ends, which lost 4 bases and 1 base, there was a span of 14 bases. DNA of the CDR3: TGTGCCAGCAGTTCACAGGGAATTGGATCCTACGAGCAGTACTTC. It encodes CASSSQGIGSYEQYF.

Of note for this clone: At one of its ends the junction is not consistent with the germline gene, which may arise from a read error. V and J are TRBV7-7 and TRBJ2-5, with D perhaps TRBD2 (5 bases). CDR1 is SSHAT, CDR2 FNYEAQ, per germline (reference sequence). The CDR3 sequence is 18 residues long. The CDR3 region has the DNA TGTGCTAGCAGCTTGGGGAGTATTGGCGGTGGCCGCCCGGAGACCCAGTACTTC. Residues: CASSLGSIGGGRPETQYF.

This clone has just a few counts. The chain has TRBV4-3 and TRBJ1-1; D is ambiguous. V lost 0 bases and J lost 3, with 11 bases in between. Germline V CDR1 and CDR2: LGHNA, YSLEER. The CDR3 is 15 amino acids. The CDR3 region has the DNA TGCGCCAGCAGCCAAGATAGGAGGGCTTACACTGAAGCTTTCTTT. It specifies CASSQDRRAYTEAFF.

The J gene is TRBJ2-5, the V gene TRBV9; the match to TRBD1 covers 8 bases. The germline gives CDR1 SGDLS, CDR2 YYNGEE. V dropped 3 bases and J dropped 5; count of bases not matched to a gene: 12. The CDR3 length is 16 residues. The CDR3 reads CASSGSGRTGTETQYF. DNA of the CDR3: TGTGCCAGCAGCGGGAGCGGCCGGACAGGGACGGAGACCCAGTACTTC. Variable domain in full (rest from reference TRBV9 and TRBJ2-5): DSGVTQTPKHLITATGQRVTLRCSPRSGDLSVYWYQQSLDQGLQFLIQYYNGEERAKGNILERFSAQQFPDLHSELNLSSLELGDSALYFCASSGSGRTGTETQYFGPGTRLLVL.

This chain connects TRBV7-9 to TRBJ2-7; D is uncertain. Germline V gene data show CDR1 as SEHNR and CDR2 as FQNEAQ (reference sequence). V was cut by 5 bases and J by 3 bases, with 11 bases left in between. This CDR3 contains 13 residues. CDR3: CASSPAPGYEQYF. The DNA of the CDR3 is TGTGCCAGCAGCCCCGCGCCAGGCTACGAGCAGTACTTC.

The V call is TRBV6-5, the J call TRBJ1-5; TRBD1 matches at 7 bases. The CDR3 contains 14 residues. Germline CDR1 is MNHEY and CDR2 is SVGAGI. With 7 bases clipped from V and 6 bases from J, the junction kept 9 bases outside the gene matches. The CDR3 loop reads CASNSGGVGQPQHF. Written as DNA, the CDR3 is TGTGCCAGCAACTCAGGGGGGGTCGGTCAGCCCCAGCATTTT.

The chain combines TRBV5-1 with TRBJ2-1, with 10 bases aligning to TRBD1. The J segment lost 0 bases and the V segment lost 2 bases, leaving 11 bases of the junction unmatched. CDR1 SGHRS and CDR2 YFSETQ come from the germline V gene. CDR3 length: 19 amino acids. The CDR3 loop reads CASSLLTGGDISSYNEQFF. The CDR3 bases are TGCGCCAGCAGCTTACTGACAGGGGGCGATATTAGCTCCTACAATGAGCAGTTCTTC.

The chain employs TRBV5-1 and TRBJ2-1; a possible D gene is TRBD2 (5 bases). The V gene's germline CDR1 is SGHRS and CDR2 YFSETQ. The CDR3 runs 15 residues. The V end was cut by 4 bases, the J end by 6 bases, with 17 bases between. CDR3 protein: CASSPGGELGNEQFF. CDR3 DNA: TGCGCCAGCAGCCCGGGTGGGGAGCTAGGCAATGAGCAGTTCTTC.

CDR3: CASGEQRRQPQHF. As DNA, the CDR3 is TGTGCCAGCGGGGAACAGCGGCGTCAGCCCCAGCATTTT. V gene TRBV7-2 combines with J gene TRBJ1-5; D is unclear. This CDR3 has 13 amino acids. Trimming took 8 bases from V and 6 from J, leaving 14 bases between them. Germline-derived CDR1 and CDR2 are SGHTA and FQGNSA.

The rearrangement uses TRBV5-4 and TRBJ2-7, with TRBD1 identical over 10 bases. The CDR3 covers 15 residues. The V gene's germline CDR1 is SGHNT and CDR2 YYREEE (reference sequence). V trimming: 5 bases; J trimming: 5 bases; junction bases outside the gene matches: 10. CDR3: CASSSRDRGFHEQYF. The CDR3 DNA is TGTGCCAGCAGTTCCCGGGACAGGGGTTTCCACGAGCAGTACTTC.

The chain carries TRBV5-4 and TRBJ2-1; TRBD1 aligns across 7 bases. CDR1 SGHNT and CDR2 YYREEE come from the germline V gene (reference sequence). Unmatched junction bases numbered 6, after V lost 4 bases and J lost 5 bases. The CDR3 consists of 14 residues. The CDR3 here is CASSRRGQNNEQFF. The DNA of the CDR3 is TGTGCCAGCAGCCGCCGGGGACAGAACAATGAGCAGTTCTTC.

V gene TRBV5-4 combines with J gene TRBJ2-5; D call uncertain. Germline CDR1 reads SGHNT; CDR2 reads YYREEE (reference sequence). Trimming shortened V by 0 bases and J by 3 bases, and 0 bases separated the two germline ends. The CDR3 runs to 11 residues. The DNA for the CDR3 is TGTGCCAGCAGCTTGGAAGAGACCCAGTACTTC. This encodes CASSLEETQYF.

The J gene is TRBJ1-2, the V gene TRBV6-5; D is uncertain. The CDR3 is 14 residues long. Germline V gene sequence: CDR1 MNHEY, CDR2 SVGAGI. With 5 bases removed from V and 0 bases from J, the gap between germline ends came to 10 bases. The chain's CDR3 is CASSTFVTNYGYTF. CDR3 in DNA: TGTGCCAGCAGTACCTTCGTGACTAACTATGGCTACACCTTC.

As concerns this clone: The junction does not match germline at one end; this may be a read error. This CDR3 is CASSLGAIGLTLHF. For the CDR3, the DNA is TGTGCCAGCAGCTTAGGCGCGATTGGACTGACACTACACTTC. The chain employs TRBV7-9 and TRBJ2-4; tentatively, D is TRBD2 (5 bases). The CDR3 covers 14 residues. Germline-derived CDR1 and CDR2 are SEHNR and FQNEAQ (reference sequence).

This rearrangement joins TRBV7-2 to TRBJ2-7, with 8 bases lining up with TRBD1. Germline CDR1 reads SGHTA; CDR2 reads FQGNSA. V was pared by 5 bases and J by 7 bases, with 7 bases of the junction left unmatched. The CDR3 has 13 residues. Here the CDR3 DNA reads TGTGCCAGCAGCCGCGGACAGGGTAGGGAGCAGTACTTC. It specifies CASSRGQGREQYF.

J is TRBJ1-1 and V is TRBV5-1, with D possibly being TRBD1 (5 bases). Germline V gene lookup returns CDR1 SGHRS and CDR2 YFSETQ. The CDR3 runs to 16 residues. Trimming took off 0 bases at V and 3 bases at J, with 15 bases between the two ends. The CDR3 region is CASSLEANKGYTEAFF. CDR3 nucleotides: TGCGCCAGCAGCTTGGAGGCCAACAAGGGGTACACTGAAGCTTTCTTT.

CDR3 sequence (DNA): TGCAGCGTTGAGGCTAGCGGGGGATACGAGCAGTACTTC. Protein product: CSVEASGGYEQYF. This sequence joins TRBV29-1 and TRBJ2-7; 10 positions agree with TRBD2. V shed 3 bases and J 4 bases; nucleotides not matched to a gene: 3. Germline loops: CDR1 SQVTM, CDR2 ANQGSEA. This CDR3 is built from 13 residues.

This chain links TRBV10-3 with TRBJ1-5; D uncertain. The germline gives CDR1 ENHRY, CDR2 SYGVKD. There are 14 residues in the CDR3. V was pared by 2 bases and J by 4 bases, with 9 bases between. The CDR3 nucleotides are TGTGCCATCAGTGAGGAGGGTAGTAATCAGCCCCAGCATTTT. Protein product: CAISEEGSNQPQHF.

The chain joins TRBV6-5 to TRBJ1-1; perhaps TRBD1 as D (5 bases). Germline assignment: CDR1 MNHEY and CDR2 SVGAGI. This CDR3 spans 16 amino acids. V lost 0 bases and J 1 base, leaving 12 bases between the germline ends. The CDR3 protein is CASSYSGPIGNTEAFF. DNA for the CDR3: TGTGCCAGCAGTTACTCGGGACCCATTGGGAACACTGAAGCTTTCTTT.

CDR3 protein: CASSGGQAVNTEAFF. CDR3 sequence (DNA): TGTGCCAGCTCAGGAGGACAGGCCGTGAACACTGAAGCTTTCTTT. The chain joins TRBV18 to TRBJ1-1, with TRBD1 identical over 7 bases. Germline loops: CDR1 KGHSH, CDR2 LQKENI. The CDR3 runs to 15 residues. Trimming removed 5 bases from V and 0 bases from J; junction bases left unmatched: 6.

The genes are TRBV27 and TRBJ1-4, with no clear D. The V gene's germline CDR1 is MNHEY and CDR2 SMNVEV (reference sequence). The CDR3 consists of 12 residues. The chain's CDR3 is CVVPQRKEKLFF. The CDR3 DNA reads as TGTGTCGTACCCCAGCGTAAAGAAAAACTGTTTTTT.

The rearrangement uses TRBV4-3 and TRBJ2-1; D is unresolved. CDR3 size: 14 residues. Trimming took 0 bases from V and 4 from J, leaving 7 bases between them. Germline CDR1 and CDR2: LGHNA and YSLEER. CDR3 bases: TGCGCCAGCAGCCAAGAGAACTGGTACAATGAGCAGTTCTTC. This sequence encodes CASSQENWYNEQFF.

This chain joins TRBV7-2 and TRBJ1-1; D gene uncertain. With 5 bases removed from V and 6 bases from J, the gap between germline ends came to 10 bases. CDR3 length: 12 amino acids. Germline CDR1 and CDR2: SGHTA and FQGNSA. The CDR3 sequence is CASSQTDPEAFF. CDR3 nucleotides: TGTGCCAGCAGCCAGACCGATCCTGAAGCTTTCTTT.